The rows below give T cell receptor beta chains drawn from one sample of a study of T cell responses to AZD1222 COVID-19 vaccine. Sequenced by immunoSEQ multiplex PCR; TCRdb stores in-frame clones only, minus some. There are about 130,000 clones in the sample; 94% occur only once, and 6.6% lies in the top ten. Material: peripheral blood, obtained on day 0 of AZD1222 vaccination. These receptors all stem from an adult in good health. The CDR3 runs from the conserved cysteine through the conserved F or W.

v_call	cdr3_length	j_call	cdr3_aa
TRBV27	13	TRBJ1-1	CASSSGPYTEAFF
TRBV5-1	14	TRBJ2-1	CATRVGRGNNEQFF
TRBV14	15	TRBJ2-2	CASSRALEGTGELFF
TRBV18	14	TRBJ1-6	CASSLWPTNSPLHF
TRBV29-1	10	TRBJ1-1	CSVVNTEAFF
TRBV4-1	16	TRBJ1-1	CASSPYRGTGGTEAFF
TRBV1	14	TRBJ2-5	CTSSQDRLTETQYF
TRBV29-1	14	TRBJ2-1	CSVERGGGYNEQFF
TRBV28	18	TRBJ1-6	CASSGQGKIPSYNSPLHF
TRBV2	12	TRBJ2-2	CASSKEYGELFF
TRBV9	15	TRBJ2-1	CASSVGVSSYNEQFF
TRBV2	13	TRBJ1-2	CASSAQGAYGYTF
TRBV27	14	TRBJ1-5	CASRRQGQNQPQHF
TRBV6-6	14	TRBJ2-2	CASRDDRERVELFF